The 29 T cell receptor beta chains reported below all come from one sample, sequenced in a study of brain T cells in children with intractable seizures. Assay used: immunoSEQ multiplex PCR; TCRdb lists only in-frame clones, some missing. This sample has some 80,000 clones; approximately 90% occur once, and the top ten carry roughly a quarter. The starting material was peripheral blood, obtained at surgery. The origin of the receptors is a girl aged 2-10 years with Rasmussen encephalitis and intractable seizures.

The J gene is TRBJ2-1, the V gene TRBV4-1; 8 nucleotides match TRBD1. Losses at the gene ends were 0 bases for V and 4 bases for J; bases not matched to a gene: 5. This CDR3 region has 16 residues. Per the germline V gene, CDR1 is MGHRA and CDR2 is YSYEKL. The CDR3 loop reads CASSQDPGGLYNEQFF. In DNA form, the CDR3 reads TGCGCCAGCAGCCAAGATCCAGGGGGCCTGTACAATGAGCAGTTCTTC.

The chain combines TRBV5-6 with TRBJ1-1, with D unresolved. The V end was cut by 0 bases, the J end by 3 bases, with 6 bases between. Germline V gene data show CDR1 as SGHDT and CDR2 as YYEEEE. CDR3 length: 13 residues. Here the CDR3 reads CASSLARYTEAFF. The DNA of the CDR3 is TGTGCCAGCAGCTTGGCCAGATACACTGAAGCTTTCTTT.

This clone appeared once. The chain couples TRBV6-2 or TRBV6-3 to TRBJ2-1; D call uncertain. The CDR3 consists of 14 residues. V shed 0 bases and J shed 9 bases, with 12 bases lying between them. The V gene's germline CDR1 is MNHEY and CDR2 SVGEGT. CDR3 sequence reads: CASSYSLPGGEQFF. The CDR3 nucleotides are TGTGCCAGCAGTTACTCCTTACCGGGCGGTGAGCAGTTCTTC.

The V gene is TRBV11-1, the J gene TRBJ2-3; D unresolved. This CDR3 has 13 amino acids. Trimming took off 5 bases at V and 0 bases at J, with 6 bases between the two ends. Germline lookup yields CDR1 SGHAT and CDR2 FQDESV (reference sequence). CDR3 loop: CASSLQSTDTQYF. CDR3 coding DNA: TGTGCCAGCAGCCTACAGAGCACAGATACGCAGTATTTT. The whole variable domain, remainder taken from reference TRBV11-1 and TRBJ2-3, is EAEVAQSPRYKITEKSQAVAFWCDPISGHATLYWYRQILGQGPELLVQFQDESVVDDSQLPKDRFSAERLKGVDSTLKIQPAELGDSAMYLCASSLQSTDTQYFGPGTRLTVL.

CDR3 residues: CASSPTPQGSTEAFF. The CDR3, as DNA: TGTGCCAGCAGCCCGACGCCCCAGGGTAGCACTGAAGCTTTCTTT. The rearrangement joins TRBV7-6 to TRBJ1-1, with TRBD1 as a possible D gene (5 bases). The V end was cut by 5 bases, the J end by 4 bases, with 17 bases between. The CDR3 has 15 amino acids. Germline CDR1 reads SGHVS; CDR2 reads FNYEAQ.

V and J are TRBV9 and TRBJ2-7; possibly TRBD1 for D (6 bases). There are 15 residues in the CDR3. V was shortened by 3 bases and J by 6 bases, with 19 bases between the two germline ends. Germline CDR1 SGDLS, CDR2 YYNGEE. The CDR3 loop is CASSAYRDLKGEQYF. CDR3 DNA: TGTGCCAGCAGCGCATACAGGGATTTGAAGGGCGAGCAGTACTTC. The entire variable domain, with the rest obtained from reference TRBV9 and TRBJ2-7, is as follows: DSGVTQTPKHLITATGQRVTLRCSPRSGDLSVYWYQQSLDQGLQFLIQYYNGEERAKGNILERFSAQQFPDLHSELNLSSLELGDSALYFCASSAYRDLKGEQYFGPGTRLTVT.

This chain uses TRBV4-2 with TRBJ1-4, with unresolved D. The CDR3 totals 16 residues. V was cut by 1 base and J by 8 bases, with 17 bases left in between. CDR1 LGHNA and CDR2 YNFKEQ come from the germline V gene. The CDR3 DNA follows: TGTGCCAGCAGCCAAGCAGGTCTCCGGGCTCACGAAAAACTGTTTTTT. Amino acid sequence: CASSQAGLRAHEKLFF.

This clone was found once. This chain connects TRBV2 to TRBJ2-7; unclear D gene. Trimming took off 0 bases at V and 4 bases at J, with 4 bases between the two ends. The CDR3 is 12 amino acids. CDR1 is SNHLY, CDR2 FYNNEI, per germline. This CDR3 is CASSEAWYEQYF. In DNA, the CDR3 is TGTGCCAGCAGTGAAGCCTGGTACGAGCAGTACTTC.

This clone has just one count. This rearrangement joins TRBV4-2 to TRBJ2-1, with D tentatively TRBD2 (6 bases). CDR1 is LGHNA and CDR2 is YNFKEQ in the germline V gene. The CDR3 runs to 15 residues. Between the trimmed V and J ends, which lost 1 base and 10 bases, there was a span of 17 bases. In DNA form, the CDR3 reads TGTGCCAGCAGCCAAGTGTCCCCGACTAGAAGGGAGCAGTTCTTC. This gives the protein CASSQVSPTRREQFF.

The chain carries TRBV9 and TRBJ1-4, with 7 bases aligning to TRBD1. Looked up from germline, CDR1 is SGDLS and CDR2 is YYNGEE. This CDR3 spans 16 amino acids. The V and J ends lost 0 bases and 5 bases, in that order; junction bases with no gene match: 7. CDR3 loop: CASSVGGQLRNEKLFF. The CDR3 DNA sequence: TGTGCCAGCAGCGTAGGGGGACAGCTTCGGAATGAAAAACTGTTTTTT. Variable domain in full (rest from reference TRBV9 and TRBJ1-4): DSGVTQTPKHLITATGQRVTLRCSPRSGDLSVYWYQQSLDQGLQFLIQYYNGEERAKGNILERFSAQQFPDLHSELNLSSLELGDSALYFCASSVGGQLRNEKLFFGSGTQLSVL.

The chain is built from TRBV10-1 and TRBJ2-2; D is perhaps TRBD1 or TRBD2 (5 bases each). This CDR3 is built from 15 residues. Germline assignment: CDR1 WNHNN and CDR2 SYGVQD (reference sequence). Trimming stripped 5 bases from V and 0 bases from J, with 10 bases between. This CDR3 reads CASSLRGANTGELFF. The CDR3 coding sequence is TGCGCCAGCAGTCTTCGAGGGGCGAACACCGGGGAGCTGTTTTTT.

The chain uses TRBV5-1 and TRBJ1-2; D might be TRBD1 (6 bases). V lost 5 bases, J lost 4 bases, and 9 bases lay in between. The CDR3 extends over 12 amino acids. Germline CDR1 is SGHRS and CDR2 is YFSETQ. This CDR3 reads CASRDRFYGYTF. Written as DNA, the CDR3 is TGCGCCAGCAGGGACAGATTCTATGGCTACACCTTC.

CDR3 DNA: TGTGCCAGCAGTGACTCCGGGAGCAATCAGCCCCAGCATTTT. Residues: CASSDSGSNQPQHF. The V and J genes are TRBV2 and TRBJ1-5; no clear D gene. There are 14 residues in the CDR3. Trimming removed 3 bases from V and 1 base from J, with 7 bases in between. Germline CDR1 is SNHLY and CDR2 is FYNNEI.

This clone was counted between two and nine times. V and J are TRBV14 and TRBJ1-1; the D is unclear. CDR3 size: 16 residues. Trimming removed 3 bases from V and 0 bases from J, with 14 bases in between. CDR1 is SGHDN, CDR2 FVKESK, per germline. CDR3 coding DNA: TGTGCCAGCAGCCAGGGAGCAGGCTACATGAACACTGAAGCTTTCTTT. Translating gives CASSQGAGYMNTEAFF. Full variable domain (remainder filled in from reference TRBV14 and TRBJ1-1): EAGVTQFPSHSVIEKGQTVTLRCDPISGHDNLYWYRRVMGKEIKFLLHFVKESKQDESGMPNNRFLAERTGGTYSTLKVQPAELEDSGVYFCASSQGAGYMNTEAFFGQGTRLTVV.

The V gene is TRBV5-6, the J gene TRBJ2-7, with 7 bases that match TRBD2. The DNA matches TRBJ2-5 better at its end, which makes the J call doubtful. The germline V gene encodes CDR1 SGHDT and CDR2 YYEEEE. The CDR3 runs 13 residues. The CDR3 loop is CASSLFASGTQYF. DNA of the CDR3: TGTGCCAGCAGCTTGTTCGCTAGCGGGACCCAGTACTTC.

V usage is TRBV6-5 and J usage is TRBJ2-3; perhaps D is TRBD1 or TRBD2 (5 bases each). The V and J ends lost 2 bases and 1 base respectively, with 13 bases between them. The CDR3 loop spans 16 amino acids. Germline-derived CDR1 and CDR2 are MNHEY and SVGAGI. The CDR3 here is CASSYRRGGRTDTQYF. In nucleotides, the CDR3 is TGTGCCAGCAGTTACCGTCGGGGCGGGCGCACAGATACGCAGTATTTT.

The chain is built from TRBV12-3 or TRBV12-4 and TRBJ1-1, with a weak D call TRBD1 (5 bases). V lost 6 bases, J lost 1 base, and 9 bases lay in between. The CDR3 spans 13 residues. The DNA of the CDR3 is TGTGCCAGCAGCTACAGGAGGAACACTGAAGCTTTCTTT. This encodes CASSYRRNTEAFF.

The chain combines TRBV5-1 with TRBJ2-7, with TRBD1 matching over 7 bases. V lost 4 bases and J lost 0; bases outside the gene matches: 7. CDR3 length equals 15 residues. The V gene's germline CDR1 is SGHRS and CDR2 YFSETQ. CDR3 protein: CASSPGTADSYEQYF. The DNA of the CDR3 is TGCGCCAGCAGCCCGGGGACAGCGGACTCCTACGAGCAGTACTTC.

As DNA, the CDR3 is TGTGCCAGCAGTGACAACTCTGGGGCCAACGTCCTGACTTTC. It translates to CASSDNSGANVLTF. The rearrangement uses TRBV6-4 and TRBJ2-6; D remains ambiguous. The germline gives CDR1 MRHNA, CDR2 SNTAGT. V gave up 2 bases and J gave up 0 bases, with 2 bases separating them. This CDR3 has 14 residues.

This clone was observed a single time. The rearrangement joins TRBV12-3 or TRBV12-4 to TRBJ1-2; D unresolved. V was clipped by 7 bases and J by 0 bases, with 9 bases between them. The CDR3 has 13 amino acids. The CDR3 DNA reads TGTGCCAGCACGGTTTCAGCTAACTATGGCTACACCTTC. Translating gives CASTVSANYGYTF.

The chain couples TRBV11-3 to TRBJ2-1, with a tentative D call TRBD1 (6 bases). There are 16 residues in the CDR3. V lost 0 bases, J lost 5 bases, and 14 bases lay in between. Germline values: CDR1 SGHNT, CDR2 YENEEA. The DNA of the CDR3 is TGTGCCAGCAGCTTAGAATTGTCAGGGGTGAACAATGAGCAGTTCTTC. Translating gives CASSLELSGVNNEQFF.

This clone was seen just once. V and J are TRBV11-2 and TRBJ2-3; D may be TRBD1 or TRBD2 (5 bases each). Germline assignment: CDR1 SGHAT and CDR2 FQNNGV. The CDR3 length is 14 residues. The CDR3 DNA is TGTGCACTCAACCGGGGCCCTGACACAGATACGCAGTATTTT. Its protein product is CALNRGPDTDTQYF.

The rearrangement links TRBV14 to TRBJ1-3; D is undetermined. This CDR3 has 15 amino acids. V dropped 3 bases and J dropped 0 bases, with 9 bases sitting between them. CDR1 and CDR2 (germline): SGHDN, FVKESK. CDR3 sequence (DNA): TGTGCCAGCAGCCAGGGAATTTTCTCTGGAAACACCATATATTTT. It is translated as CASSQGIFSGNTIYF.

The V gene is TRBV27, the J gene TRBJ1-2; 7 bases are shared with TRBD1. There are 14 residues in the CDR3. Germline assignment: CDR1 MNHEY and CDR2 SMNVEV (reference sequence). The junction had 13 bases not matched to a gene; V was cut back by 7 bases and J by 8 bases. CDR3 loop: CASKPWGGGRGYTF. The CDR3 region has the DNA TGTGCCAGCAAACCTTGGGGAGGGGGCAGAGGCTACACCTTC.

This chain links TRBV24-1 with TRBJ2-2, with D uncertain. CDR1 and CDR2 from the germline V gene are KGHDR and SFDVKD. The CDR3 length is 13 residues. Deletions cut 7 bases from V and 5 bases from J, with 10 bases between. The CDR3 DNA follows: TGTGCCACCAGGGCGGTTGGGACCGGGGAGCTGTTTTTT. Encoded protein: CATRAVGTGELFF.

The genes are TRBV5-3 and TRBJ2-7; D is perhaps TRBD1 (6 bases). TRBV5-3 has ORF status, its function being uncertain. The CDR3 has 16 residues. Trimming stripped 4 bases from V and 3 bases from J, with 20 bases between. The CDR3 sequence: CARSHEAPDRFYEQYF. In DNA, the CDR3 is TGTGCCAGAAGCCACGAGGCCCCGGACAGATTCTACGAGCAGTACTTC.

CDR3 sequence (DNA): TGTGCCAGTAGTCCCCGGGGGACAGGGGGAACCCTCTATGGCTACACCTTC. Translated, it gives CASSPRGTGGTLYGYTF. The chain carries TRBV19 and TRBJ1-2; 11 nucleotides line up with TRBD1. Germline assignment: CDR1 LNHDA and CDR2 SQIVND (reference sequence). The CDR3 is made up of 17 amino acids. V was clipped by 5 bases and J by 4 bases; unmatched bases: 12.

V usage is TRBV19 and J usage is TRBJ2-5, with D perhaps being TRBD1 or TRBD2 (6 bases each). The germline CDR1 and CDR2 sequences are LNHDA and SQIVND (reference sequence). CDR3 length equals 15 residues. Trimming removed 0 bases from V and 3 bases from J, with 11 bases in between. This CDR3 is CASSIDGGPEETQYF. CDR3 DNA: TGTGCCAGTAGTATAGATGGGGGGCCGGAAGAGACCCAGTACTTC.

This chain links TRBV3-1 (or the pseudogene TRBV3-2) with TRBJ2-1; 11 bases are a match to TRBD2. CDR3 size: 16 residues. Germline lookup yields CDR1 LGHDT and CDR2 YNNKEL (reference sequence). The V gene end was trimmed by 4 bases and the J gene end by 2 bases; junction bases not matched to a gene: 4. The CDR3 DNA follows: TGTGCCAGCAGCCCGACTAGCGGGGCGACCTACAATGAGCAGTTCTTC. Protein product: CASSPTSGATYNEQFF.